This is a list of T cell receptor beta chains from one sample in a study of control samples from healthy donors and cancer patients. Profiled with immunoSEQ multiplex PCR; TCRdb holds only in-frame clones, not every one. The profile shows 70,000 to 95,000 clones, over 85% of them singletons. Source material: PBMCs. These receptors were taken from a woman aged 40 to 50 with lung cancer. Both conserved end residues are part of each CDR3. D genes are given only for firm matches. Clone size is stated in some rows and not others, as once, few, many or a class when expanded.

j_call,d_call,clone_size,v_call,cdr3_nt,cdr3_aa
TRBJ1-1,.,.,TRBV11-2,TGTGCCAGCAGCTTAGGATTAAGCCAGGAAGCTTTCTTT,CASSLGLSQEAFF
TRBJ1-5,.,.,TRBV6-1,TGTGCCAGCAGTGTTCCCAGGGGTCGCAGCAATCAGCCCCAGCATTTT,CASSVPRGRSNQPQHF
TRBJ1-1,.,.,TRBV5-8,TGTGCCAGCAGCGACCGGTCGGTGAACACTGAAGCTTTCTTT,CASSDRSVNTEAFF
TRBJ2-7,TRBD2,.,TRBV28,TGTGCCAGCAGTTTACTTACTAGCGGGCATGGCGAGCAGTACTTC,CASSLLTSGHGEQYF
TRBJ1-2,TRBD1,once,TRBV28,TGTGCCAGCAGTTTAGGTGGTGGGACAGCCGACTATGGCTACACCTTC,CASSLGGGTADYGYTF
TRBJ1-5,.,.,TRBV5-1,TGCGCCAGCAGCCGGGCAGGGGGCAATCAGCCCCAGCATTTT,CASSRAGGNQPQHF
TRBJ2-5,.,.,TRBV2,TGTGCCAGCAGTGAAGCGAGAATGCGGACAAGAGGAGAGACCCAGTACTTC,CASSEARMRTRGETQYF
TRBJ2-7,.,.,TRBV5-4,TGTGCCAGCAGCTCGTCCGGGCCCGCGGGGCCCTACGAGCAGTACTTC,CASSSSGPAGPYEQYF
TRBJ2-3,TRBD1,.,TRBV2,TGTGCCGGTCAGGGGGCCACGACAGATACGCAGTATTTT,CAGQGATTDTQYF
TRBJ2-1,.,.,TRBV7-3,TGTGCCAGCAGTCCCTCCCCGGACAATGAGCAGTTCTTC,CASSPSPDNEQFF
TRBJ1-1,.,.,TRBV19,TGTGCCAGTAGTCCATTCAAGAACACTGAAGCTTTCTTT,CASSPFKNTEAFF
TRBJ1-5,.,.,TRBV5-1,TGCGCCAGCAGCTTGGATTCGGGCCAGCCCCAGCATTTT,CASSLDSGQPQHF
TRBJ1-1,.,.,TRBV21-1,TGTGCCAGCAGCACCCGACAGGAGCTGAACACTGAAGCTTTCTTT,CASSTRQELNTEAFF
TRBJ2-7,.,once,TRBV10-1,TGCGCCAGCAGTGAGCAGGACCAGGGGTTCGACGAGCAGTACTTC,CASSEQDQGFDEQYF
TRBJ1-3,.,.,TRBV9,TGTGCCAGCAGCGTACGGTCGGGCTCTGGAAACACCATATATTTT,CASSVRSGSGNTIYF
TRBJ1-1,TRBD1,.,TRBV27,TGTGCCAGCAGTTTACAGGGGGGGAACACTGAAGCTTTCTTT,CASSLQGGNTEAFF
TRBJ2-2,TRBD2,.,TRBV24-1,TGTGCCACCAGTGACTTCCCTCGACTAGCGGCGAACACCGGGGAGCTGTTTTTT,CATSDFPRLAANTGELFF
TRBJ2-7,.,.,TRBV9,TGTGCCAGCAGCCTCCGGGACCGGACCTACGAGCAGTACTTC,CASSLRDRTYEQYF
TRBJ1-4,TRBD1,.,TRBV18,TGTGCCAGCTCACACGGGACAGGGGAACTGTTTTTT,CASSHGTGELFF
TRBJ2-2,TRBD1,once,TRBV27,TGTGCCAGCAGTCCACAGGGGGTACCCCCCGGGGAGCTGTTTTTT,CASSPQGVPPGELFF
TRBJ1-5,.,.,TRBV19,TGTGCCAGTAGTTACGGGGTTGGGACGGGAAATCAGCCCCAGCATTTT,CASSYGVGTGNQPQHF
TRBJ2-3,.,once,TRBV9,TGTGCCAGCAGCGCAGGGGGGACTAGCACAGATACGCAGTATTTT,CASSAGGTSTDTQYF
TRBJ1-1,.,.,TRBV4-1,TGCGCCAGCAGCCAGCCGATCGGGGGCACTGAAGCTTTCTTT,CASSQPIGGTEAFF
TRBJ2-2,TRBD1,.,TRBV3-1/TRBV3-2,TGTGCCAGCAGCGGACCTAGGACAGGGGGGGCCGGGGAGCTGTTTTTT,CASSGPRTGGAGELFF
TRBJ1-1,TRBD1,once,TRBV4-1,TGCGCCAGCAGCCCAGCTCAGGGGGCGGGCACTGAAGCTTTCTTT,CASSPAQGAGTEAFF
TRBJ2-3,TRBD2,.,TRBV7-2,TGTGCCAGCAGCTTAGCTAGCGGGGGCACAGATACGCAGTATTTT,CASSLASGGTDTQYF
TRBJ1-1,TRBD1,.,TRBV6-5,TGTGCCAGTAGGACAGGGAGGACTGAAGCTTTCTTT,CASRTGRTEAFF
TRBJ1-4,.,.,TRBV13,TGTGCCAGCAGCCCACCGAACGAGAGGGAAAAACTGTTTTTT,CASSPPNEREKLFF
TRBJ2-3,.,.,TRBV10-3,TGTGCCATCAGTGAAACCCATAAAGATACGCAGTATTTT,CAISETHKDTQYF
TRBJ2-3,.,few,TRBV29-1,TGCAGCGTTGACACAGATACGCAGTATTTT,CSVDTDTQYF
TRBJ1-1,.,.,TRBV12-3/TRBV12-4,TGTGCCAGCAGTCCCGGGTCGAACACTGAAGCTTTCTTT,CASSPGSNTEAFF
TRBJ1-1,.,.,TRBV19,TGTGCCAGTAGTAAGGTCCCCCCCCGCCCGAGTAACACTGAAGCTTTCTTT,CASSKVPPRPSNTEAFF
TRBJ1-2,.,.,TRBV9,TGTGCCAGCAGCCCATTGGGGCAGGGTGGGGGCTACACCTTC,CASSPLGQGGGYTF
TRBJ1-1,.,.,TRBV7-6,TGTGCCAGCAGCGCCCCTTCCGGGACCGGTACTGAAGCTTTCTTT,CASSAPSGTGTEAFF
TRBJ1-5,TRBD1,.,TRBV27,TGTGCCAGCAGTGACAGGGATGGCAATCAGCCCCAGCATTTT,CASSDRDGNQPQHF
TRBJ1-4,.,.,TRBV2,TGTGCCAGCAGGGAACGGGAGGGAAATGAAAAACTGTTTTTT,CASREREGNEKLFF
TRBJ1-2,.,.,TRBV29-1,TGCAGCGTTGACGGACAGAACTATGGCTACACCTTC,CSVDGQNYGYTF
TRBJ1-2,TRBD1,.,TRBV3-1/TRBV3-2,TGTGCCAGCAGCCATAACAGGGGCGGCTACACCTTC,CASSHNRGGYTF
TRBJ2-1,TRBD2,.,TRBV3-1/TRBV3-2,TGTGCCAGCAGCCAAGAGAACGGGGTGACTAGCGGTCGAGGGGTCGATGAGCAGTTCTTC,CASSQENGVTSGRGVDEQFF
TRBJ1-5,.,.,TRBV2,TGTGCCAGCAGTTCCGACGGGGGCCCCAATCAGCCCCAGCATTTT,CASSSDGGPNQPQHF
TRBJ1-2,.,.,TRBV5-1,TGCGCCAGCAGCTTGGACGGCGGACGCTATGGCTACACCTTC,CASSLDGGRYGYTF
TRBJ1-1,.,.,TRBV5-1,TGCGCCAGCAGCGCCCTGACAGGAAGCACTGAAGCTTTCTTT,CASSALTGSTEAFF
TRBJ1-1,.,.,TRBV27,TGTGCCAGCATGATTGTGGGGGCCCGGACTGAAGCTTTCTTT,CASMIVGARTEAFF
TRBJ2-5,TRBD1,.,TRBV27,TGTGCCAGCAGTCGCAAGTGGGACAGCCAAGAGACCCAGTACTTC,CASSRKWDSQETQYF
TRBJ2-1,.,.,TRBV9,TGTGCCAGCAGCGCCCCGGGGAGCTCCTACAATGAGCAGTTCTTC,CASSAPGSSYNEQFF
TRBJ2-3,.,.,TRBV3-1/TRBV3-2,TGTGCCAGCAGCCAAGATCAGGGAGGTACGCAGTATTTT,CASSQDQGGTQYF
TRBJ1-4,.,.,TRBV9,TGTGCCAGCAGCGGGAGACAAAGGGAACTGTTTTTT,CASSGRQRELFF
TRBJ1-4,.,.,TRBV5-1,TGCGCCAGCAGCTTGGCCTTGCAGGGGAATGAAAAACTGTTTTTT,CASSLALQGNEKLFF
TRBJ2-7,.,.,TRBV3-1/TRBV3-2,TGTGCCGGCAGCCACACGCGGGGATTGCACTACGAGCAGTACTTC,CAGSHTRGLHYEQYF
TRBJ2-2,.,.,TRBV5-1,TGCGCCAGCAGCTTCACGGGGGGCCGGGGCGGGGAGCTGTTTTTT,CASSFTGGRGGELFF
TRBJ1-2,.,.,TRBV3-1/TRBV3-2,TGTGCCAGCAGCCAAGGGGCAGGGATCTATGGCTACACCTTC,CASSQGAGIYGYTF
TRBJ2-5,TRBD1,.,TRBV19,TGTGCCAGTAGTGTACGACAGGGAAAAGAGACCCAGTACTTC,CASSVRQGKETQYF
TRBJ1-4,.,.,TRBV3-1/TRBV3-2,TGTGCCAGCAGCCTCAGGGGAAACAATGAAAAACTGTTTTTT,CASSLRGNNEKLFF
TRBJ1-4,.,.,TRBV7-8,TGTGCCAGCAGCTTTGGGACGAAAGAAAAACTGTTTTTT,CASSFGTKEKLFF
TRBJ2-7,TRBD2,.,TRBV6-5,TGTGCCAGTTGGGCGGGACTAGCGGCTTTTTACGAGCAGTACTTC,CASWAGLAAFYEQYF